This T cell receptor (beta chain) was identified in a study of identical twins. The CDR3 sequence is 14 residues long. The V end lost 5 bases, the J end lost 1 base, and 15 bases lay between the germline ends. CDR1 SQVTM and CDR2 ANQGSEA come from the germline V gene. Each CDR3 protein is one row after TCRdb ran MiXCR on the 5' RACE reads. The sample holds about 660,000 distinct CDR3 sequences, under 9% seen once. There are a few counts of this clonotype. Its antigen is undetermined. Study-wide points: A cross-sectional statistical analysis, not follow-up of the same donors, supported the conclusions.

Another study also made use of these data, one on yellow fever vaccine responses in identical twins.

The sequencing sample was made of PBMCs. The chain couples TRBV29-1 to TRBJ2-7; D ambiguous. This receptor was taken from a woman younger than 30 in good health. The CDR3 DNA sequence: TGCAGCGTTTGGGGTCCGTATGGATCCTACGAGCAGTACTTC. Protein: CSVWGPYGSYEQYF.